The TCR beta chain described here comes from a study of cytomegalovirus exposure and HLA in healthy donors (dated 2017 in TCRdb). Some background on the complete study: According to a later analysis, the 110 or so validation repertoires were produced on the same platform as the 666 repertoires of the first cohort. The study was designed to test whether signatures of past pathogen exposure could be identified by cataloging public T cell receptors. A separate validation cohort of 90 to 150 different subjects was used in addition to the 666-subject first cohort. To predict cytomegalovirus infection status, the study brought together high-throughput TCR immunosequencing, statistical association of individual TCRs with disease status, and machine learning. The investigation overall reported the following: It was suggested by the authors that the approach could potentially be generalized to other disease states and immunological phenotypes. The study listed 150 to 200 TCR beta chains as associated with cytomegalovirus. A later analysis had no HLA typing for the validation cohort, so co-occurrence there was scored across all 120 or so repertoires. In vitro tests confirmed that three of the cytomegalovirus-associated TCR beta chains recognize cytomegalovirus antigens. Most TCR sequences were observed very rarely across donors, whereas some public TCRs were present in many individuals. The classifier was reported to diagnose cytomegalovirus status with high specificity and sensitivity in both the original cohort and the validation cohort. Of the cluster scores, 94% were above 0 in a later analysis, which found that TCRs clustered in the first cohort also tended to co-occur in the 120 or so validation repertoires.

Measured from the cysteine to the phenylalanine, the CDR3 is 16 residues long. Just the 48-base CDR3 DNA is kept, in frame starting at base 1. The germline V gene (reference sequence) yields LNHDA for CDR1 and SQIVND for CDR2. The V end gives up 6 bases and the J end 4 bases, leaving 13 bases in the junction not matched to a gene. The library was built by means of the immunoSEQ multiplex PCR assay. The authors' analysis ran thus. A statistical classification framework was built for diagnosing cytomegalovirus status from the catalog of TCR beta chain sequences. Not all clones reach the TCRdb copy of this immuneACCESS table, which keeps in-frame sequences only. Checked studies attribute under half of the gap to unresolved V genes and leave the rest unexplained. For V, J and clone size, that table is used; D and trimming come from the DNA. In this sample the table shows about 220,000 clones, about 93% of which occur a single time. The ten largest clones capture 1% to 1.2% of the sample.

The donors were included in the validation cohort of 90 to 150 subjects, a group kept apart from the approximately 700-subject first cohort. As concerns this clone: Its antigen remains undetermined. The sample holds no much larger clone one base away, and base qualities are not on file.

Sequencing was done on a sample of PBMCs. The TCR comes from a woman in her late teens or twenties in good health and CMV-seronegative. This chain joins TRBV19 to TRBJ2-3, with 7 bases matching TRBD1. The DNA reads TGTGCCAGTAGCCTAATCCCGGGACAGAGCGCAGATACGCAGTATTTT. This codes for CASSLIPGQSADTQYF.